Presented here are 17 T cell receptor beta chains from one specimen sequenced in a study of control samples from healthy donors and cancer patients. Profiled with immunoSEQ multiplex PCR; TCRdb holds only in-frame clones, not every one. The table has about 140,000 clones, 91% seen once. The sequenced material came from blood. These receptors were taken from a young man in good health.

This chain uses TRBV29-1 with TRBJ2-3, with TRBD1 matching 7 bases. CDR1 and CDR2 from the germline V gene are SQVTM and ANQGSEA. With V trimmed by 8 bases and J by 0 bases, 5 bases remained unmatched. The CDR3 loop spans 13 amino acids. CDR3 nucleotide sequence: TGCAGCTTGAGGGGGCGAAGCACAGATACGCAGTATTTT. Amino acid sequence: CSLRGRSTDTQYF.

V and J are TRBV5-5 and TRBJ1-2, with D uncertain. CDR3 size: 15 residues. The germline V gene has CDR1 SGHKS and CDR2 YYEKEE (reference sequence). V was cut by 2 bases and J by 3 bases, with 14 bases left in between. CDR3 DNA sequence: TGTGCCAGCAGCTTCGAGACGTTCGGCGACTATGGCTACACCTTC. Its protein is CASSFETFGDYGYTF.

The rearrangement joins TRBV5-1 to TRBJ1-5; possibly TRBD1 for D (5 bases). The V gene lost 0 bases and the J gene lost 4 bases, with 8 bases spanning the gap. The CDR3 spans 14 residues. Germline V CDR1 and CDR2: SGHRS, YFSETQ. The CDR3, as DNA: TGCGCCAGCAGCTTGGAGGCAGGGAATCAGCCCCAGCATTTT. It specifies CASSLEAGNQPQHF.

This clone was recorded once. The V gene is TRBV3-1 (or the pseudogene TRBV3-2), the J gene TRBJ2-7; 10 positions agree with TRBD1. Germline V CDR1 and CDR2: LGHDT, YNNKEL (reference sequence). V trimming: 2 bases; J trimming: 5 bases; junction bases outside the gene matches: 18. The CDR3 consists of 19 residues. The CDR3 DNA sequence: TGTGCCAGCAGCCAATTAGGTTCTGGGACAGGGGTTCCGCCTCACGAGCAGTACTTC. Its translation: CASSQLGSGTGVPPHEQYF.

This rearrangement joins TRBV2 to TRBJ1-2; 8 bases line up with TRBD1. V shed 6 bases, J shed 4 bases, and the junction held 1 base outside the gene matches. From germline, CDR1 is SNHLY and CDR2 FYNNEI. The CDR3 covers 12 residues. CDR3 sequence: CASRTGGYGYTF. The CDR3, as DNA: TGTGCCAGCAGAACAGGGGGCTATGGCTACACCTTC.

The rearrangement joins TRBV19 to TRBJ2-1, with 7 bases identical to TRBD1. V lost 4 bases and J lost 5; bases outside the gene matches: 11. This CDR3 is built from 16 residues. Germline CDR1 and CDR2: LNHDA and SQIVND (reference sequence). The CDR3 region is CASSNRGHGNNNEQFF. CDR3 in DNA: TGTGCCAGTAGTAACAGGGGACATGGGAATAACAATGAGCAGTTCTTC.

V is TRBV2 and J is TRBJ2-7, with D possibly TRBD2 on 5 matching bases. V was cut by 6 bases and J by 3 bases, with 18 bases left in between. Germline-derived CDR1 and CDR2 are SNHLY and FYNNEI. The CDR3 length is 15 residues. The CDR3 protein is CASRTGSGGHYEQYF. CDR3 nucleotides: TGTGCCAGCAGAACGGGATCCGGAGGTCACTACGAGCAGTACTTC.

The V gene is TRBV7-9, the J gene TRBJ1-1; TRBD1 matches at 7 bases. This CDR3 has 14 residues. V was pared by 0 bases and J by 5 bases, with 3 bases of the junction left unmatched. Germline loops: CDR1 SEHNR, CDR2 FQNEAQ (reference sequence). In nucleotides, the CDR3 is TGTGCCAGCAGCTTAGCGGCAGGGGGGACTGAAGCTTTCTTT. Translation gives CASSLAAGGTEAFF. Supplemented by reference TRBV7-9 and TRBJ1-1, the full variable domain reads DTGVSQNPRHKITKRGQNVTFRCDPISEHNRLYWYRQTLGQGPEFLTYFQNEAQLEKSRLLSDRFSAERPKGSFSTLEIQRTEQGDSAMYLCASSLAAGGTEAFFGQGTRLTVV.

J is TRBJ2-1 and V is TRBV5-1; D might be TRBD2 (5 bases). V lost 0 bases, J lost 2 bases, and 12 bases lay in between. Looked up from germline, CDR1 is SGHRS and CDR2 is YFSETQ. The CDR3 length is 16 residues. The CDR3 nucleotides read TGCGCCAGCAGCTTGGTTGGCGGGTCCACCTACAATGAGCAGTTCTTC. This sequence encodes CASSLVGGSTYNEQFF.

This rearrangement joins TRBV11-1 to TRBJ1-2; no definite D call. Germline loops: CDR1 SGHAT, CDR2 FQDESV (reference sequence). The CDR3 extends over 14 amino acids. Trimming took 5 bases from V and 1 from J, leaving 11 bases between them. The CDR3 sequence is CASSQSGSNYGYTF. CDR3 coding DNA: TGTGCCAGCAGCCAATCGGGCAGTAACTATGGCTACACCTTC.

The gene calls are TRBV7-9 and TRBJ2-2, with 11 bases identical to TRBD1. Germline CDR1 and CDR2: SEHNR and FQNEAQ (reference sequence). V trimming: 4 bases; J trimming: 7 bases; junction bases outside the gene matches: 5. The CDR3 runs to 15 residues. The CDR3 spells CASSYWDRGIGELFF. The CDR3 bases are TGTGCCAGCAGCTACTGGGACAGGGGGATCGGGGAGCTGTTTTTT.

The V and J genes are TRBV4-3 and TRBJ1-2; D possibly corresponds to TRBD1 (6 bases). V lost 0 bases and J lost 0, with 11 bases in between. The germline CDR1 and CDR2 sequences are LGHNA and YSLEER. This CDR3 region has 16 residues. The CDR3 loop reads CASSQEHRAPNYGYTF. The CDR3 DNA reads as TGCGCCAGCAGCCAAGAACACAGGGCCCCTAACTATGGCTACACCTTC.

This chain's CDR3 is CASTLAGPSSYEQYF. DNA of the CDR3: TGTGCCAGCACCCTAGCGGGGCCTAGCTCCTACGAGCAGTACTTC. The chain uses TRBV13 and TRBJ2-7, with 9 nucleotides matching TRBD2. The CDR3 loop spans 15 amino acids. Germline lookup yields CDR1 PRHDT and CDR2 FYEKMQ (reference sequence). Germline trimming cut 7 bases from V and 0 bases from J; bases unmatched to any gene: 7.

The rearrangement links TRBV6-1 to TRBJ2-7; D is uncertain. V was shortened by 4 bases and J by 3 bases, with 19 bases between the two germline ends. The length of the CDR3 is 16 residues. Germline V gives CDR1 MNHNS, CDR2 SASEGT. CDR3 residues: CASSALYTGPSYEQYF. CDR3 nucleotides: TGTGCCAGCAGTGCCCTTTACACCGGGCCGAGCTACGAGCAGTACTTC.

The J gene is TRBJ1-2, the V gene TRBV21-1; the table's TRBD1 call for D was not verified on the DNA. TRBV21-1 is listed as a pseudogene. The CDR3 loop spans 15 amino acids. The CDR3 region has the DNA TGTGCCAGCAGCCCGGGACACCCGGACCTCTATGGCTACACCTTC. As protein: CASSPGHPDLYGYTF.

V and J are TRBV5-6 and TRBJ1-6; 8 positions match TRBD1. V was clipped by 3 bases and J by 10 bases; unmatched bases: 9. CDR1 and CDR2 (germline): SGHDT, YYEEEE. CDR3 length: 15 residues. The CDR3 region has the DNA TGTGCCAGCAGCTCCGATCCCACAGGGGGATCACCCCTCCACTTT. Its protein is CASSSDPTGGSPLHF.

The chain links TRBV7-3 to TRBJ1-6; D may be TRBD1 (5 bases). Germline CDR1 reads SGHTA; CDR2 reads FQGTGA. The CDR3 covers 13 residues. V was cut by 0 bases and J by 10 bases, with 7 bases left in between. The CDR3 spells CASSLTEGSPLHF. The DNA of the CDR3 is TGTGCCAGCAGCTTAACCGAGGGGTCACCCCTCCACTTT. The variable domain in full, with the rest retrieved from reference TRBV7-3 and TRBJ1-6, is GAGVSQTPSNKVTEKGKYVELRCDPISGHTALYWYRQSLGQGPEFLIYFQGTGAADDSGLPNDRFFAVRPEGSVSTLKIQRTERGDSAVYLCASSLTEGSPLHFGNGTRLTVT.